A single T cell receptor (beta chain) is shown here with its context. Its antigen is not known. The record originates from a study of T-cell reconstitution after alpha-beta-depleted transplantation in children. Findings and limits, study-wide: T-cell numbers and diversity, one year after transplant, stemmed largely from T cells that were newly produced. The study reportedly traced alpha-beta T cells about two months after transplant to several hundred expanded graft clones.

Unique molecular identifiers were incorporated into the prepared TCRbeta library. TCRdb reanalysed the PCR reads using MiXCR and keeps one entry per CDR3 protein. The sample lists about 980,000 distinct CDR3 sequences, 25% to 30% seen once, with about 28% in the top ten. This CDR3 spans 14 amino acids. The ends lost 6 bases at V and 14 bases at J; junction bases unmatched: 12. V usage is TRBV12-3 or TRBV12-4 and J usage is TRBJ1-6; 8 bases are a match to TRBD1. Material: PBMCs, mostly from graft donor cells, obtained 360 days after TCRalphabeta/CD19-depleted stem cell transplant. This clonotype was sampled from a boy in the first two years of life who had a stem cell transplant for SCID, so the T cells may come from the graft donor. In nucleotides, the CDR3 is TGTGCCAGCAGACTCGGACAGGGTCATAGTTCCCTCCACTTT. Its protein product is CASRLGQGHSSLHF.